Listed below are T cell receptor beta chains from one sample, sequenced in a study of cytomegalovirus exposure and HLA in healthy donors. Clones were read by immunoSEQ multiplex PCR, and TCRdb kept only the in-frame ones, dropping some. The repertoire holds 120,000 or so clones, with more than 55% as singletons. The sample consisted of PBMCs. The receptors here all came from a man in his late teens or twenties in good health and CMV-seronegative. The CDR3 runs from the conserved cysteine through the conserved F or W. The order of the fields is V gene, clone size, J gene, D gene, CDR3 protein, CDR3 DNA. A D gene is named only where the DNA matches it firmly. Expanded clones get a size class; other rows say once, few or many, or leave the size out.

v_gene: TRBV5-1; abundance: -; j_gene: TRBJ2-7; d_gene: TRBD1; CDR3aa: CASSLEGQGGGEQYF; CDR3nt: TGCGCCAGCAGCCTGGAGGGACAGGGAGGGGGGGAGCAGTACTTC
v_gene: TRBV30; abundance: -; j_gene: TRBJ2-5; d_gene: -; CDR3aa: CAWSYSGETQYF; CDR3nt: TGTGCCTGGAGTTATAGCGGAGAGACCCAGTACTTC
v_gene: TRBV5-1; abundance: -; j_gene: TRBJ1-4; d_gene: TRBD1; CDR3aa: CASSLDRGREKLFF; CDR3nt: TGCGCCAGCAGCTTGGACAGGGGGAGGGAAAAACTGTTTTTT
v_gene: TRBV11-2; abundance: few; j_gene: TRBJ2-1; d_gene: -; CDR3aa: CASSIRDLVYNEQFF; CDR3nt: TGTGCCAGCAGCATCCGGGACTTAGTATACAATGAGCAGTTCTTC
v_gene: TRBV7-9; abundance: -; j_gene: TRBJ2-1; d_gene: -; CDR3aa: CASTTAGGTDENEQFF; CDR3nt: TGTGCCAGCACCACCGCAGGAGGGACCGACGAAAATGAGCAGTTCTTC
v_gene: TRBV19; abundance: -; j_gene: TRBJ2-1; d_gene: -; CDR3aa: CASSIDPPGGPGEQFF; CDR3nt: TGTGCCAGTAGTATAGACCCCCCCGGGGGGCCGGGGGAGCAGTTCTTC
v_gene: TRBV2; abundance: -; j_gene: TRBJ1-5; d_gene: -; CDR3aa: CASRATISNQPQHF; CDR3nt: TGTGCCAGCAGAGCAACTATTAGCAATCAGCCCCAGCATTTT
v_gene: TRBV7-2; abundance: -; j_gene: TRBJ1-1; d_gene: -; CDR3aa: CASSLWEREAFF; CDR3nt: TGTGCCAGCAGCTTATGGGAGCGTGAAGCTTTCTTT
v_gene: TRBV25-1; abundance: few; j_gene: TRBJ2-7; d_gene: TRBD1; CDR3aa: CASQGDKSYEQYF; CDR3nt: TGTGCCAGCCAGGGGGACAAGTCCTACGAGCAGTACTTC
v_gene: TRBV9; abundance: -; j_gene: TRBJ2-1; d_gene: TRBD1; CDR3aa: CASSVRDRGDEQFF; CDR3nt: TGTGCCAGCAGCGTCCGGGACAGGGGCGATGAGCAGTTCTTC
v_gene: TRBV6-5; abundance: -; j_gene: TRBJ1-2; d_gene: TRBD1; CDR3aa: CASRTGVASSYTF; CDR3nt: TGTGCCAGCAGGACAGGGGTGGCGAGTAGCTACACCTTC
v_gene: TRBV5-6; abundance: -; j_gene: TRBJ2-1; d_gene: -; CDR3aa: CASSLARSSYNEQFF; CDR3nt: TGTGCCAGCAGTTTGGCCCGGAGCTCCTACAATGAGCAGTTCTTC
v_gene: TRBV28; abundance: -; j_gene: TRBJ1-1; d_gene: -; CDR3aa: CASSPHAGKNTEAFF; CDR3nt: TGTGCCAGCAGCCCCCATGCCGGGAAGAACACTGAAGCTTTCTTT
v_gene: TRBV4-1; abundance: -; j_gene: TRBJ1-2; d_gene: -; CDR3aa: CASKPNPAQGVPYGYTF; CDR3nt: TGCGCCAGCAAACCAAACCCGGCACAGGGAGTCCCCTATGGCTACACCTTC
v_gene: TRBV30; abundance: -; j_gene: TRBJ2-7; d_gene: TRBD1; CDR3aa: CAWSSGTGGEEQYF; CDR3nt: TGTGCCTGGAGTTCCGGGACAGGGGGCGAAGAGCAGTACTTC
v_gene: TRBV5-4; abundance: -; j_gene: TRBJ2-3; d_gene: -; CDR3aa: CASSLTGSTDTQYF; CDR3nt: TGTGCCAGCAGCTTGACAGGAAGCACAGATACGCAGTATTTT
v_gene: TRBV29-1; abundance: -; j_gene: TRBJ2-7; d_gene: TRBD1; CDR3aa: CSVVRTGGYEQYF; CDR3nt: TGCAGCGTTGTTCGGACAGGAGGCTACGAGCAGTACTTC
v_gene: TRBV29-1; abundance: few; j_gene: TRBJ2-7; d_gene: -; CDR3aa: CSVVFSYEQYF; CDR3nt: TGCAGCGTTGTGTTCAGCTACGAGCAGTACTTC
v_gene: TRBV15; abundance: -; j_gene: TRBJ1-2; d_gene: TRBD1; CDR3aa: CATSGGPGGGYTF; CDR3nt: TGTGCCACCAGCGGAGGGCCAGGGGGCGGCTACACCTTC
v_gene: TRBV18; abundance: -; j_gene: TRBJ1-1; d_gene: TRBD1; CDR3aa: CASSPRDSRSTEAFF; CDR3nt: TGTGCCAGCTCACCCCGGGACAGTCGATCCACTGAAGCTTTCTTT
v_gene: TRBV27; abundance: once; j_gene: TRBJ1-3; d_gene: -; CDR3aa: CASSLSRGNTIYF; CDR3nt: TGTGCCAGCAGTTTATCGCGAGGAAACACCATATATTTT
v_gene: TRBV9; abundance: -; j_gene: TRBJ1-2; d_gene: TRBD1; CDR3aa: CASTPITTGGASYTF; CDR3nt: TGTGCCAGCACCCCTATAACTACAGGGGGCGCGAGCTACACCTTC
v_gene: TRBV6-5; abundance: few; j_gene: TRBJ1-2; d_gene: -; CDR3aa: CASSRTRGYGYTF; CDR3nt: TGTGCCAGCAGTAGAACTCGAGGCTATGGCTACACCTTC
v_gene: TRBV7-8; abundance: few; j_gene: TRBJ1-5; d_gene: TRBD1; CDR3aa: CASSSGQRSAQHF; CDR3nt: TGTGCCAGCAGCTCGGGACAGAGGTCGGCCCAGCATTTT
v_gene: TRBV5-4; abundance: -; j_gene: TRBJ2-7; d_gene: TRBD1; CDR3aa: CASSRTGVYEQYF; CDR3nt: TGTGCCAGCAGCCGGACAGGGGTCTACGAGCAGTACTTC
v_gene: TRBV10-3; abundance: -; j_gene: TRBJ1-4; d_gene: -; CDR3aa: CAISEAERREKLFF; CDR3nt: TGTGCCATCAGTGAGGCGGAGAGGCGTGAAAAACTGTTTTTT
v_gene: TRBV5-1; abundance: once; j_gene: TRBJ1-2; d_gene: -; CDR3aa: CASSLPGRNGYTF; CDR3nt: TGCGCCAGCAGCTTGCCCGGGAGGAATGGCTACACCTTC
v_gene: TRBV7-9; abundance: -; j_gene: TRBJ2-6; d_gene: -; CDR3aa: CASSHPGLNSGANVLTF; CDR3nt: TGTGCCAGCAGCCATCCGGGACTGAACTCTGGGGCCAACGTCCTGACTTTC
v_gene: TRBV4-1; abundance: -; j_gene: TRBJ2-2; d_gene: -; CDR3aa: CASSQAFSAGDSGELFF; CDR3nt: TGCGCCAGCAGCCAAGCTTTTTCGGCAGGGGATTCCGGGGAGCTGTTTTTT
v_gene: TRBV9; abundance: -; j_gene: TRBJ1-6; d_gene: -; CDR3aa: CASSVGQGGSPLHF; CDR3nt: TGTGCCAGCAGCGTGGGTCAGGGTGGCTCACCCCTCCACTTT
v_gene: TRBV2; abundance: -; j_gene: TRBJ1-1; d_gene: -; CDR3aa: CASSEQGRLNTEAFF; CDR3nt: TGTGCCAGCAGTGAACAAGGGAGATTGAACACTGAAGCTTTCTTT
v_gene: TRBV30; abundance: few; j_gene: TRBJ2-2; d_gene: -; CDR3aa: CAWRLRGGIPGELFF; CDR3nt: TGTGCCTGGAGGTTGAGGGGCGGGATTCCCGGGGAGCTGTTTTTT
v_gene: TRBV7-3; abundance: once; j_gene: TRBJ1-2; d_gene: -; CDR3aa: CASSLSPGHSNDGYTF; CDR3nt: TGTGCCAGCAGCTTATCTCCGGGACATTCGAACGATGGCTACACCTTC